This TCR beta chain was sequenced in a study of human T cells and chemical hapten exposure. Looking at the study overall: Across its roughly 22 weeks, the study gave patients weekly diphenylcyclopropenone doses to the scalp.

TCRdb reprocessed the RACE reads via MiXCR and lists one record per CDR3 protein. The sample comprises over 85,000 distinct CDR3 sequences, 10% to 13% of which are singletons, and 3.1% rests with the top ten. This sample's time point: pre-sensitization, week 0. The treatment here: therapeutic diphenylcyclopropenone sensitization with weekly scalp DPC. The sequence came from a woman aged 55-69 years with alopecia areata. Some clones in this sample may be carry-over from other donors' samples. The sample here was whole blood, taken in connection with sensitization to the hapten diphenylcyclopropenone (DPC).

The CDR3 loop reads CASSSTSGGFFRPYNEQFF. Written as DNA, the CDR3 is TGTGCCAGCAGCTCGACTAGCGGGGGGTTCTTCAGGCCTTACAATGAGCAGTTCTTC. This chain connects TRBV11-2 to TRBJ2-1; TRBD2 matches at 13 bases. After removal of 4 bases from V and 4 bases from J, the junction contained 13 bases not matched to a gene. CDR1 is SGHAT, CDR2 FQNNGV, per germline. The CDR3 is 19 amino acids.